The 21 T cell receptor beta chains in this list originate from one sample, sequenced in a study of identical twins. Via MiXCR, TCRdb re-called the 5' RACE reads, giving one row per CDR3 protein. The data hold around 530,000 distinct CDR3 sequences, with roughly 15% observed a single time. The same sample was also used in a study of yellow fever vaccine responses in identical twins.

Sequences were obtained from CD4+ T cells sorted from blood. The receptors shown here come from a woman in her late teens or twenties in good health.

The V gene is TRBV7-9, the J gene TRBJ2-7; TRBD2 matches at 8 bases. The germline V gene encodes CDR1 SEHNR and CDR2 FQNEAQ (reference sequence). V gave up 3 bases and J gave up 6 bases; unmatched junction bases: 1. The CDR3 spans 12 residues. CDR3 sequence (DNA): TGTGCCAGCAGCTTTGCGGGGGGCGAGCAGTACGTC. Translated: CASSFAGGEQYV.

V is TRBV27 and J is TRBJ1-2; D ambiguous. V lost 6 bases to trimming and J lost 1 base, with 9 bases between them. Germline assignment: CDR1 MNHEY and CDR2 SMNVEV (reference sequence). There are 13 residues in the CDR3. The CDR3 spells CASRQTNNYGYTF. The CDR3 coding sequence is TGTGCCAGCAGGCAAACAAATAACTATGGCTACACCTTC.

This clonotype was counted many times. The chain combines TRBV6-1 with TRBJ1-2; D may be TRBD1 (5 bases). The germline V gene has CDR1 MNHNS and CDR2 SASEGT. V was trimmed by 5 bases and J by 4 bases, leaving 14 bases between them. This CDR3 comprises 14 residues. The CDR3 loop is CASSPSPQVYGYTF. The CDR3 bases are TGTGCCAGCAGTCCCTCTCCACAGGTCTATGGCTACACCTTC.

This clonotype was seen more than once but under ten times. The chain carries TRBV12-3 or TRBV12-4 and TRBJ1-1; D call uncertain. The ends were cut back, 7 bases at V and 0 bases at J, with 12 bases in the middle. This CDR3 has 14 amino acids. The DNA for the CDR3 is TGTGCCAGCACCTCGGACCGCTTGAACACTGAAGCTTTCTTT. It is translated as CASTSDRLNTEAFF.

The table lists this clonotype with many counts. The chain carries TRBV20-1 and TRBJ2-5; no clear D. CDR3 size: 11 residues. Germline V gives CDR1 DFQATT, CDR2 SNEGSKA (reference sequence). Trimming took 3 bases from V and 1 from J, leaving 3 bases between them. CDR3 nucleotide sequence: TGCAGTGCTAGTGGCCAAGAGACCCAGTACTTC. This sequence encodes CSASGQETQYF.

This clonotype occurred a few times. The J gene is TRBJ2-1, the V gene TRBV12-3 or TRBV12-4; D remains unclear. The CDR3 consists of 17 residues. The V end lost 5 bases, the J end lost 0 bases, and 17 bases lay between the germline ends. The CDR3 DNA is TGTGCCAGCAGTAACCCACAGAGGCCAGACTCCTACAATGAGCAGTTCTTC. Translation: CASSNPQRPDSYNEQFF.

In this sample, this clonotype turned up a few times. The chain employs TRBV3-1 and TRBJ2-3; maybe TRBD2 (6 bases). The V and J ends lost 4 bases and 4 bases respectively, with 30 bases between them. CDR1 is LGHDT, CDR2 YNNKEL, per germline (reference sequence). The length of the CDR3 is 20 residues. This chain's CDR3 is CASSLPAWREAPDIADTQYF. CDR3 coding DNA: TGTGCCAGCAGCCTCCCTGCGTGGAGGGAGGCCCCTGATATAGCAGATACGCAGTATTTT.

In this sample, this clonotype turned up a few times. The V and J genes are TRBV28 and TRBJ2-5; no reliable D call. From germline, CDR1 is MDHEN and CDR2 SYDVKM. The CDR3 has 13 amino acids. Trimming stripped 8 bases from V and 5 bases from J, with 15 bases between. CDR3 in amino acids: CASRGSSLETQYF. The CDR3 nucleotides are TGTGCCAGCCGTGGGTCATCTTTGGAGACCCAGTACTTC.

This clonotype was counted between two and nine times. This chain joins TRBV29-1 and TRBJ2-3; D may be TRBD1 or TRBD2 (7 bases each). The CDR3 spans 14 residues. Trimming took 4 bases from V and 6 from J, leaving 17 bases between them. CDR1 and CDR2 from the germline V gene are SQVTM and ANQGSEA. The CDR3 DNA sequence: TGCAGCGTTGCCAGGGGGGGGAATGGGGATACGCAGTATTTT. As protein: CSVARGGNGDTQYF.

The chain carries TRBV6-1 and TRBJ2-2; weak D call: TRBD1 (5 bases). Germline values: CDR1 MNHNS, CDR2 SASEGT. The CDR3 totals 15 residues. V was trimmed by 6 bases and J by 0 bases, leaving 11 bases between them. The CDR3 reads CASRPGHANTGELFF. The CDR3 DNA reads as TGTGCCAGCAGACCCGGACACGCGAACACCGGGGAGCTGTTTTTT.

Many counts were recorded for this clonotype. This rearrangement joins TRBV12-3 or TRBV12-4 to TRBJ2-1, with 11 bases matching TRBD2. This CDR3 contains 11 residues. V lost 5 bases and J lost 16; bases outside the gene matches: 4. As DNA, the CDR3 is TGTGCCAGCAGTCTGGGACTAGCGGAATTCTTC. The encoded protein is CASSLGLAEFF.

This clonotype was counted only a few times. This sequence joins TRBV10-3 and TRBJ2-2; 9 bases align to TRBD2. CDR3 size: 16 residues. The germline CDR1 and CDR2 sequences are ENHRY and SYGVKD. Trimming took 5 bases from V and 1 from J; bases not matched to a gene: 5. CDR3: CAISPRLAENTGELFF. CDR3 bases: TGTGCCATCAGTCCCCGACTAGCGGAGAACACCGGGGAGCTGTTTTTT.

This chain connects TRBV20-1 to TRBJ2-1, with D perhaps matching TRBD2 (7 bases). Trimming removed 6 bases at V and 4 bases at J, with 16 bases between. CDR1 and CDR2 (germline): DFQATT, SNEGSKA (reference sequence). CDR3 length: 14 amino acids. The CDR3: CSADRGAPYNEQFF. DNA for the CDR3: TGCAGTGCAGACCGGGGGGCCCCATACAATGAGCAGTTCTTC.

The gene calls are TRBV5-1 and TRBJ2-2; the D is unclear. The CDR3 sequence is 17 residues long. Germline V gives CDR1 SGHRS, CDR2 YFSETQ. V dropped 1 base and J dropped 0 bases, with 13 bases sitting between them. The CDR3 DNA is TGCGCCAGCAGCTTGCGGGCAGGACCAACGAACACCGGGGAGCTGTTTTTT. It specifies CASSLRAGPTNTGELFF. The complete variable domain, with remaining parts taken from reference TRBV5-1 and TRBJ2-2, reads KAGVTQTPRYLIKTRGQQVTLSCSPISGHRSVSWYQQTPGQGLQFLFEYFSETQRNKGNFPGRFSGRQFSNSRSEMNVSTLELGDSALYLCASSLRAGPTNTGELFFGEGSRLTVL.

The chain is built from TRBV6-1 and TRBJ2-2; D is ambiguous. This CDR3 region has 16 residues. Trimming took 4 bases from V and 0 from J, leaving 12 bases between them. Germline CDR1 is MNHNS and CDR2 is SASEGT. The CDR3 DNA reads TGTGCCAGCAGTGGACTGTTCATCGCGAACACCGGGGAGCTGTTTTTT. It is translated as CASSGLFIANTGELFF.

This clonotype was counted ten times or more. The chain uses TRBV7-6 and TRBJ2-1; TRBD2 matches at 7 bases. Germline-derived CDR1 and CDR2 are SGHVS and FNYEAQ. The J segment lost 8 bases and the V segment lost 1 base, leaving 5 bases of the junction unmatched. CDR3 size: 14 residues. The DNA of the CDR3 is TGTGCCAGCAGCTTAGGGCGGGAGAAGTATGAGCAGTTCTTC. Translated: CASSLGREKYEQFF.

The table lists this clonotype with a few counts. This chain uses TRBV20-1 with TRBJ2-2, with D perhaps matching TRBD2 (5 bases). Deletions cut 2 bases from V and 2 bases from J, with 9 bases between. CDR3 length equals 14 residues. CDR1 and CDR2 from the germline V gene are DFQATT and SNEGSKA (reference sequence). For the CDR3, the DNA is TGCAGTGCTAGAACCGACTACAACACCGGGGAGCTGTTTTTT. Amino acids: CSARTDYNTGELFF.

The rearrangement links TRBV6-1 to TRBJ1-2; 10 bases map to TRBD1. After removal of 4 bases from V and 1 base from J, the junction contained 9 bases not matched to a gene. The germline V gene has CDR1 MNHNS and CDR2 SASEGT. This CDR3 is 17 amino acids long. Written as DNA, the CDR3 is TGTGCCAGCAGTGTAAGCTACCGGGACAGGGGTAACTATGGCTACACCTTC. Protein sequence: CASSVSYRDRGNYGYTF.

The table lists this clonotype with a few counts. The genes are TRBV12-3 or TRBV12-4 and TRBJ2-3; D unclear. This CDR3 contains 12 residues. The V end lost 6 bases, the J end lost 6 bases, and 10 bases lay between the germline ends. CDR3 sequence: CASSDKPDTQYF. The CDR3 DNA is TGTGCCAGCAGCGATAAACCGGATACGCAGTATTTT.

V and J are TRBV18 and TRBJ2-5; TRBD1 matches at 7 bases. Germline V gene lookup returns CDR1 KGHSH and CDR2 LQKENI. Germline trimming cut 10 bases from V and 0 bases from J; bases unmatched to any gene: 11. There are 15 residues in the CDR3. The CDR3 sequence: CATRKGTEYQETQYF. CDR3 bases: TGTGCCACCCGTAAAGGGACAGAGTACCAAGAGACCCAGTACTTC.

This clonotype was recorded a few times. This chain joins TRBV10-3 and TRBJ2-7; D is undetermined. V lost 0 bases, J lost 1 base, and 10 bases lay in between. CDR1 ENHRY and CDR2 SYGVKD come from the germline V gene. The CDR3 has 15 amino acids. The DNA for the CDR3 is TGTGCCATCAGTGAGTCCGGGCCAGTTTCCTACGAGCAGTACTTC. Its protein product is CAISESGPVSYEQYF.